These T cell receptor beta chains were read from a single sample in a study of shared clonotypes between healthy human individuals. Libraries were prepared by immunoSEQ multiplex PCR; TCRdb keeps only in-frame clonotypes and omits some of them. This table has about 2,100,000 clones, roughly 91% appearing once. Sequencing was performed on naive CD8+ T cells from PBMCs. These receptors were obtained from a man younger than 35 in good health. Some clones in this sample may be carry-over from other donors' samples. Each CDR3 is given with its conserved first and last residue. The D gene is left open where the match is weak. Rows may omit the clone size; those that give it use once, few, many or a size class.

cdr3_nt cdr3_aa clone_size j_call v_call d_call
TGTGCCAGCAGCTCACAGGGCATGAACACTGAAGCTTTCTTT CASSSQGMNTEAFF NA TRBJ1-1 TRBV7-2 NA
TGCGCCAGCAGTGGGGCGGGAGCCCTCTTCGAGCAGTACTTC CASSGAGALFEQYF NA TRBJ2-7 TRBV10-2 TRBD2
TGTGCCAGCAGCTTAAATTCGGCGGGAGACGGCACAGATACGCAGTATTTT CASSLNSAGDGTDTQYF NA TRBJ2-3 TRBV7-3 TRBD2
TGTGCCAGCAGCCCCAGGGTGGGGGCCAACGTCCTGACTTTC CASSPRVGANVLTF NA TRBJ2-6 TRBV6-5 NA
TGTGCCAGCAGTTTCGGGCTAGGTCTGCCCTACGAGCAGTACTTC CASSFGLGLPYEQYF NA TRBJ2-7 TRBV27 NA
TGTGCCAGCAGTTTATCTTACAGCGACTATGGCTACACCTTC CASSLSYSDYGYTF NA TRBJ1-2 TRBV28 NA
TGTGCCAGCAGCTCCTCATGGGACATTAACACAGATACGCAGTATTTT CASSSSWDINTDTQYF NA TRBJ2-3 TRBV11-2 NA
TGCGCCAGCAGCCACGTGGGACAACAAGGCACCGGGGAGCTGTTTTTT CASSHVGQQGTGELFF NA TRBJ2-2 TRBV4-1 NA
TGTGCCAGCAGCACGCGACAGGGGTTGATACGCTACACCTTC CASSTRQGLIRYTF NA TRBJ1-2 TRBV9 TRBD1
TGTGCCAGCTCCGACAGAAACAATCAGCCCCAGCATTTT CASSDRNNQPQHF NA TRBJ1-5 TRBV19 NA
TGCAGTGCTAGAGAGCCCTATGGCTACACCTTC CSAREPYGYTF NA TRBJ1-2 TRBV20-1 NA
TGTGCCAGCAGTTACTCGCCCGGCAGTAACACTGAAGCTTTCTTT CASSYSPGSNTEAFF few TRBJ1-1 TRBV6-6 NA
TGTGCCAGCAGCTTAGCCCCCCTGGACAGGGAGTACCAAGAGACCCAGTACTTC CASSLAPLDREYQETQYF NA TRBJ2-5 TRBV11-2 TRBD1